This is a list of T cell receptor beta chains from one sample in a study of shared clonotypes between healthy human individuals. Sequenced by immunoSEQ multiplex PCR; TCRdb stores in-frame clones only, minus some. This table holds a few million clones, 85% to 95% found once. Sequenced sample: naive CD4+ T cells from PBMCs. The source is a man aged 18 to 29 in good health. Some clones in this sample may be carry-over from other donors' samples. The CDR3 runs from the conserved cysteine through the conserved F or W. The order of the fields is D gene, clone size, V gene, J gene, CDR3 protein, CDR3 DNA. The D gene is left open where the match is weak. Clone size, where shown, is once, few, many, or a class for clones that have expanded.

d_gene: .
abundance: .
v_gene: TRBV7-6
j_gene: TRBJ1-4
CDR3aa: CASSYRAGGERNVGLFF
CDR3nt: TGTGCCAGCAGCTACCGGGCGGGGGGAGAACGAAATGTGGGACTGTTTTTT

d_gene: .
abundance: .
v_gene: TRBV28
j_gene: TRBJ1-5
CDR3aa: CASSFLGGKDQPQHF
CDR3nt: TGTGCCAGCAGTTTTCTGGGGGGCAAGGATCAGCCCCAGCATTTT

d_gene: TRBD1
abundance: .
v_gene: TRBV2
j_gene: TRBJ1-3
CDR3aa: CASSGGTASSGNTIYF
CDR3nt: TGTGCCAGCAGTGGCGGGACAGCAAGCTCTGGAAACACCATATATTTT

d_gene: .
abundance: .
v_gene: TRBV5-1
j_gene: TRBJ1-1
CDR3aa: CASSLTGTPNTEAFF
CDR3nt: TGCGCCAGCAGCTTGACAGGGACGCCGAACACTGAAGCTTTCTTT

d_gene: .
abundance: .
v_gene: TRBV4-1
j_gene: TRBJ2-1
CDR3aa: CASSQDTRQVGNEQFF
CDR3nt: TGCGCCAGCAGCCAAGATACGCGACAGGTAGGGAATGAGCAGTTCTTC

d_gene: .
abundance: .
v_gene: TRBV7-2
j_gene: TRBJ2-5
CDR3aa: CASSLSGHSQETQYF
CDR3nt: TGTGCCAGCAGCTTATCGGGACACTCTCAAGAGACCCAGTACTTC

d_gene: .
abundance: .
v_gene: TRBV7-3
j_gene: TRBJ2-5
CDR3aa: CASSPRSSGWETQYF
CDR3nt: TGTGCCAGCAGCCCCCGGAGCTCGGGGTGGGAGACCCAGTACTTC

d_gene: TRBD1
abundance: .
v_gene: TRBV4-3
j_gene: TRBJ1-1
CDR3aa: CASSQSLVTGDKTEAFF
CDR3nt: TGCGCCAGCAGCCAAAGCTTGGTGACAGGGGATAAGACTGAAGCTTTCTTT

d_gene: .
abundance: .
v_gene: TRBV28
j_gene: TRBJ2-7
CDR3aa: CASRFGVPPYEQYF
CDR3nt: TGTGCCAGTAGGTTCGGGGTGCCCCCCTACGAGCAGTACTTC

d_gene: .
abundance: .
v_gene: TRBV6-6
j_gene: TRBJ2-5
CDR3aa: CASTTTAAKETQYF
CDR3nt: TGTGCCAGCACCACCACGGCGGCGAAAGAGACCCAGTACTTC

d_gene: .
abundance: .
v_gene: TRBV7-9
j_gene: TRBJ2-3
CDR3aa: CASDGGTQYF
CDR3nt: TGTGCCAGTGACGGGGGTACGCAGTATTTT

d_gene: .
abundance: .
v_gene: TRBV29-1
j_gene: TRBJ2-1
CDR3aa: CGSVGDGIYNEQFF
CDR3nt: TGCGGTTCGGTTGGAGACGGAATCTACAATGAGCAGTTCTTC

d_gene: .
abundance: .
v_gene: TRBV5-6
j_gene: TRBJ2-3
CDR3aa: CASSQKPVTSTDTQYF
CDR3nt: TGTGCCAGCAGTCAAAAACCGGTTACTAGCACAGATACGCAGTATTTT

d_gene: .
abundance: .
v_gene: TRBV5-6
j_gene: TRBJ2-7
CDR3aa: CASSRLVAYEQYF
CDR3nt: TGTGCCAGCAGCCGACTGGTAGCCTACGAGCAGTACTTC

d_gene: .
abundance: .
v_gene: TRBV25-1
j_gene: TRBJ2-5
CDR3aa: CASSESRWGLGETQYF
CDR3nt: TGTGCCAGCAGTGAATCCAGATGGGGGTTAGGGGAGACCCAGTACTTC

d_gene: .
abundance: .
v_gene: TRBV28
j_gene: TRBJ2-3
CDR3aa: CASSPYPGLSHNTDTQYF
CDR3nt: TGTGCCAGCAGTCCATACCCGGGACTCTCACATAACACAGATACGCAGTATTTT

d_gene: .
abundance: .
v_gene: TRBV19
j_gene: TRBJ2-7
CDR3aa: CATEGQGGHEQYF
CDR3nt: TGTGCCACCGAGGGGCAGGGGGGCCACGAGCAGTACTTC

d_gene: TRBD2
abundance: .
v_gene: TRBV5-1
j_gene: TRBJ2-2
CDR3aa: CASSPLGGSNTGELFF
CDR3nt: TGCGCCAGCAGCCCCCTGGGAGGGTCGAACACCGGGGAGCTGTTTTTT

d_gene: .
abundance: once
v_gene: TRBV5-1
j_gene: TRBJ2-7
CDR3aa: CASSWAPSSEQYF
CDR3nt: TGCGCCAGCAGCTGGGCCCCCTCCAGCGAGCAGTACTTC

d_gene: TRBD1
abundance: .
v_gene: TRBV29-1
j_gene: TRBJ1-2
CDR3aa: CSVDRNYGYTF
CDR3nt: TGCAGCGTGGACAGGAACTATGGCTACACCTTC

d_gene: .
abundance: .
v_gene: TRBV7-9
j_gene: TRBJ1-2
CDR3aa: CASSPDLGSYGYTF
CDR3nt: TGTGCCAGCAGCCCCGACCTGGGATCCTATGGCTACACCTTC

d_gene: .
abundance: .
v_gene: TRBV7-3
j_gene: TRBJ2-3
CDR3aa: CASSLGLPTDTQYF
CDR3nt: TGTGCCAGCAGCCTAGGACTACCCACAGATACGCAGTATTTT

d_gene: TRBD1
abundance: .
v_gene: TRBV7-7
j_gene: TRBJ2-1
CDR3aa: CASSPTVGTGVDEQFF
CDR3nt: TGTGCCAGCAGCCCGACGGTAGGGACAGGGGTCGATGAGCAGTTCTTC

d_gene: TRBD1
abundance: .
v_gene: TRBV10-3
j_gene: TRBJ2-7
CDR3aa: CAIGNRGPYEQYF
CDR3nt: TGTGCCATCGGAAACAGGGGGCCCTACGAGCAGTACTTC

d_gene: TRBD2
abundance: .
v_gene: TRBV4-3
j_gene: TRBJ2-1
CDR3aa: CASSRGLAGKGSYNEQFF
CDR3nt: TGCGCCAGCAGCCGTGGGCTAGCGGGAAAGGGATCCTACAATGAGCAGTTCTTC

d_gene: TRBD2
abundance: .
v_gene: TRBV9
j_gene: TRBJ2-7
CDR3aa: CASSGGTSGLMGEQYF
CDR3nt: TGTGCCAGCAGCGGAGGGACTAGCGGGTTAATGGGTGAGCAGTACTTC

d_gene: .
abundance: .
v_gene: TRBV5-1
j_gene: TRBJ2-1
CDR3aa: CASSLESSDYNEQFF
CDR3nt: TGCGCCAGCAGCTTGGAGTCATCCGACTACAATGAGCAGTTCTTC

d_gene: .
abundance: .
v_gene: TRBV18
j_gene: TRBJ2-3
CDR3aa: CASSPPSADTQYF
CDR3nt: TGTGCCAGCTCACCACCCTCAGCAGATACGCAGTATTTT

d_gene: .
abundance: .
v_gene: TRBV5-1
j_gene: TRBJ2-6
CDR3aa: CATGVGGAGANVLTF
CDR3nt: TGCGCCACCGGAGTTGGGGGGGCGGGGGCCAACGTCCTGACTTTC